The clone carrying this TCR beta chain was recorded only once. Its matching antigen is unknown. This specimen includes other DNA sequences encoding the same CDR3. Naive CD8 populations comprised CD45RO-negative cells positively selected for CCR7, excluding terminally differentiated effector memory CD45RA+ cells. Adult Caucasians living in Nashville, Tennessee made up all of the donors. Replicate sorted-subset PCRs were loaded with approximately 190 ng DNA, roughly 33,000 T cell genomes. Profiled with immunoSEQ multiplex PCR; TCRdb holds only in-frame clones, not every one. The sample records roughly 1,800,000 clones, about 95% being singletons. Germline V lookup: CDR1 SGHVS, CDR2 FNYEAQ. The CDR3 extends over 14 amino acids. V was pared by 1 base and J by 1 base, with 8 bases between. The sample comes from a study of shared clonotypes between healthy human individuals. Study background: Donors had three CD4 naive, three CD4 memory, two CD8 naive and one CD8 memory plate apiece.

Points from the study as a whole: Sampling involved blood alone; tissue repertoires likely differ.

The sequence came from a man aged 18 to 30 in good health. The sequencing sample was made of naive CD8+ T cells sorted from blood. The rearrangement joins TRBV7-6 to TRBJ2-7; D perhaps matches TRBD1 (5 bases). The CDR3 bases are TGTGCCAGCAGCTTAGAAGCAGGGTCCTACGAGCAGTACTTC. Protein sequence: CASSLEAGSYEQYF.